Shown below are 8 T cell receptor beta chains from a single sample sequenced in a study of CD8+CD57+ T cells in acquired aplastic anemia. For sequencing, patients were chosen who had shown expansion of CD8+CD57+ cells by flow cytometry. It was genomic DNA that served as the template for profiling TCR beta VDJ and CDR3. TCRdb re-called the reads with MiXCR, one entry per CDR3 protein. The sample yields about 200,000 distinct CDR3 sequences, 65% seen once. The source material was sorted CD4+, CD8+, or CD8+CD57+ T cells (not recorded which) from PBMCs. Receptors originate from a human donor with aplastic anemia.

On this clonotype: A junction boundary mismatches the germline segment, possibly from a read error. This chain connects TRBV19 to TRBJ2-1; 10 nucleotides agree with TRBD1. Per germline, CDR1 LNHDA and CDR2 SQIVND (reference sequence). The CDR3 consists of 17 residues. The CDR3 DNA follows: TGCGCCAGTAGTCCTCCCCCGACAGGGGGCAGGAACAATGAGCAGTTCTTC. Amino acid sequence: CASSPPPTGGRNNEQFF.

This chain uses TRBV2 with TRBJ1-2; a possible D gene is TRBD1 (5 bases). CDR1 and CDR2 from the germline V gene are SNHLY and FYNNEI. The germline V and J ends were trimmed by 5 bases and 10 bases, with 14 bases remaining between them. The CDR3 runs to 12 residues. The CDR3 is CASSLEGLNYTF. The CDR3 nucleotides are TGTGCCAGCAGTTTGGAGGGGCTCAACTACACCTTC.

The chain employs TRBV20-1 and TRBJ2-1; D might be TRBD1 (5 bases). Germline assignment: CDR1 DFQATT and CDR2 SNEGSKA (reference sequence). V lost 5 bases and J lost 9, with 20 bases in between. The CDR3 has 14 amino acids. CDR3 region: CSADEPGSFGEQFF. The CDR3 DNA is TGCAGTGCTGATGAGCCAGGGTCTTTCGGTGAGCAGTTCTTC.

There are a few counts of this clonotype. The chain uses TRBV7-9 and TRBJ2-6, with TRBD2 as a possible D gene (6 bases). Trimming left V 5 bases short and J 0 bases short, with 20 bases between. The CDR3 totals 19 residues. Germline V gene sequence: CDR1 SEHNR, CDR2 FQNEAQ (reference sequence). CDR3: CASSVSGRPLVSGANVLTF. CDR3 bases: TGTGCCAGCAGCGTATCAGGGAGGCCATTGGTCTCTGGGGCCAACGTCCTGACTTTC.

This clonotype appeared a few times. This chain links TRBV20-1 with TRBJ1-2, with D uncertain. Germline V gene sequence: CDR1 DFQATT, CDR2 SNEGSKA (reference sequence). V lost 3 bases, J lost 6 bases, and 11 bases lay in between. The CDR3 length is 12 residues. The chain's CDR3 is CSARDGPHGYTF. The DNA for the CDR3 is TGCAGTGCTAGGGACGGCCCCCATGGCTACACCTTC.

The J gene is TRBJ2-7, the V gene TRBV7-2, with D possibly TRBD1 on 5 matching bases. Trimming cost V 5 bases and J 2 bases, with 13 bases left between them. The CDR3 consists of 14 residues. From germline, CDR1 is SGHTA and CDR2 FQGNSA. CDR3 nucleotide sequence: TGTGCCAGCAGCCAACGGACACCCCCCTACGAGCAGTACTTC. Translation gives CASSQRTPPYEQYF.

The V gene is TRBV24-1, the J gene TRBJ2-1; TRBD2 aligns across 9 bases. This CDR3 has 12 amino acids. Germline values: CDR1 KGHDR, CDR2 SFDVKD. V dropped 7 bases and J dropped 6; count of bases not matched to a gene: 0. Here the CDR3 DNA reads TGTGCCACCAGGGGACTAGCCAATGAGCAGTTCTTC. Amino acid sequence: CATRGLANEQFF.

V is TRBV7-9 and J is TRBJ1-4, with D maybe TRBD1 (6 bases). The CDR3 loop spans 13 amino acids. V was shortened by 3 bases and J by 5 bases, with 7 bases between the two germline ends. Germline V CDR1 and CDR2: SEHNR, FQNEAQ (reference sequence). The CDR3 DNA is TGTGCCAGCAGCTTCCAGGGGAATGAAAAACTGTTTTTT. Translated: CASSFQGNEKLFF.